These 9 T cell receptor beta chains were all obtained from the same sample, sequenced in a study of blood T cells in healthy people across ages. A J-beta primer mix and a sample-barcoded 5' primer were used in a second PCR of about 7 to 12 cycles. TCRdb independently ran MiXCR on the 5' RACE reads; one entry per CDR3 protein. The profile shows 800,000 to 1,000,000 distinct CDR3 sequences, roughly 50% of them singletons. Sequencing was carried out using blood. These receptor sequences come from a young man in good health.

The genes are TRBV4-2 and TRBJ2-4; D uncertain. Trimming removed 5 bases at V and 0 bases at J, with 17 bases between. Germline CDR1 LGHNA, CDR2 YNFKEQ. The CDR3 length is 17 residues. The CDR3 coding sequence is TGTGCCAGCAGCAAGACTTTATCTGAACTAGCCAAAAACATTCAGTACTTC. The encoded protein is CASSKTLSELAKNIQYF.

This clonotype was observed a few times. V gene TRBV6-2 or TRBV6-3 combines with J gene TRBJ1-1, with 7 bases matching TRBD1. CDR3 size: 12 residues. V shed 10 bases and J 2 bases; nucleotides not matched to a gene: 4. In germline, CDR1 is MNHEY, CDR2 SVGEGT. Here the CDR3 reads CATRDSNTEAFF. The CDR3 DNA is TGTGCCACCAGGGACAGTAACACTGAAGCTTTCTTT.

The gene calls are TRBV20-1 and TRBJ2-2; D unclear. V gave up 6 bases and J gave up 3 bases, with 8 bases separating them. This CDR3 has 12 amino acids. CDR1 is DFQATT, CDR2 SNEGSKA, per germline (reference sequence). The CDR3 nucleotides are TGCAGTGCCTATATACACACCGGGGAGCTGTTTTTT. This encodes CSAYIHTGELFF.

The CDR3 DNA reads as TGTGCCAGCAGCTTAGCCAGGGGGGTCGCGGAGACCCAGTACTTC. It yields the protein CASSLARGVAETQYF. The V gene is TRBV11-2, the J gene TRBJ2-5; tentative D call: TRBD1 (7 bases). V was clipped by 1 base and J by 5 bases, with 14 bases between them. CDR3 length equals 15 residues. Germline loops: CDR1 SGHAT, CDR2 FQNNGV.

The rearrangement uses TRBV12-3 or TRBV12-4 and TRBJ1-1; the D is unclear. V was trimmed by 7 bases and J by 0 bases, leaving 3 bases between them. This CDR3 contains 11 residues. CDR3 in amino acids: CASILNTEAFF. CDR3 sequence (DNA): TGTGCCAGCATACTGAACACTGAAGCTTTCTTT.

The V gene is TRBV11-2, the J gene TRBJ2-1; D could derive from TRBD1 or TRBD2 (6 bases each). Trimming left V 1 base short and J 8 bases short, with 21 bases between. The CDR3 consists of 17 residues. Germline-derived CDR1 and CDR2 are SGHAT and FQNNGV. Here the CDR3 DNA reads TGTGCCAGCAGCTTAGGCCGGACCGGGGGCGCAGCCTATGAGCAGTTCTTC. It encodes CASSLGRTGGAAYEQFF. Together with reference TRBV11-2 and TRBJ2-1, the CDR3 gives the full variable domain: EAGVAQSPRYKIIEKRQSVAFWCNPISGHATLYWYQQILGQGPKLLIQFQNNGVVDDSQLPKDRFSAERLKGVDSTLKIQPAKLEDSAVYLCASSLGRTGGAAYEQFFGPGTRLTVL.

In this sample, this clonotype turned up once. V and J are TRBV2 and TRBJ2-7; 10 bases match TRBD1. The CDR3 consists of 14 residues. With V trimmed by 5 bases and J by 6 bases, 7 bases remained unmatched. Germline lookup yields CDR1 SNHLY and CDR2 FYNNEI. The CDR3 loop is CASSPTTGGGEQYF. As DNA, the CDR3 is TGTGCCAGCAGTCCGACGACAGGGGGCGGCGAGCAGTACTTC.

In DNA, the CDR3 is TGTGCCACCAGCAAGAACAGGGGTGCAGGAACAGATACGCAGTATTTT. Its translation is CATSKNRGAGTDTQYF. The V and J genes are TRBV15 and TRBJ2-3; 7 bases fit TRBD1. J gave up 3 bases and V 4 bases, and 10 bases lay outside the gene matches. The germline V gene encodes CDR1 LNHNV and CDR2 YYDKDF (reference sequence). The CDR3 sequence is 16 residues long.

The rearrangement links TRBV23-1 to TRBJ2-5; D not certain. TRBJ2-7 matches the DNA end more closely, so the J call is doubtful. TRBV23-1 is classed as an ORF, of uncertain function. The CDR3 loop spans 10 amino acids. In DNA form, the CDR3 reads TGCGCCGGACCTCTGTACGAGCAGTACTTC. Its protein is CAGPLYEQYF.